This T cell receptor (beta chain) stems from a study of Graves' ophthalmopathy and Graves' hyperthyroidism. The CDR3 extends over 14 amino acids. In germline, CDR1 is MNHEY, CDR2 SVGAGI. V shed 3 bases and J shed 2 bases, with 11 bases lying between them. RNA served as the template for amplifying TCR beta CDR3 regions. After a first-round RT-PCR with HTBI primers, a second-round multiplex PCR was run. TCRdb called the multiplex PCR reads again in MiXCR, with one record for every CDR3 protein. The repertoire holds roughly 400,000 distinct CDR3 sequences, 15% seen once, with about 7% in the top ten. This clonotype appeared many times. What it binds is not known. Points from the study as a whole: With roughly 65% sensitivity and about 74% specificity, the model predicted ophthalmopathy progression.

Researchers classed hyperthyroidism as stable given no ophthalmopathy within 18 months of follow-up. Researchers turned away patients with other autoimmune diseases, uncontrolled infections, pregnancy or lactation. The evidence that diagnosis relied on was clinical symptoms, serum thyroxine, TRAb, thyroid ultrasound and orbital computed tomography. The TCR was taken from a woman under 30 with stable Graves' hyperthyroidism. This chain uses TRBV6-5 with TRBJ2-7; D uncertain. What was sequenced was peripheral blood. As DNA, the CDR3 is TGTGCCAGCAGTTATCCTAAGGGTGCCTACGAGCAGTACTTC. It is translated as CASSYPKGAYEQYF.